This is a list of T cell receptor beta chains from one sample in a study of shared clonotypes between healthy human individuals. Produced via immunoSEQ multiplex PCR; TCRdb's table is partial and in-frame only. This sample has 2 million to 2.5 million clones, with approximately 94% found just once. Sequencing used naive CD4+ T cells sorted from blood. Source of these receptors: a man between 18 and 35 years old in good health. Both conserved end residues are part of each CDR3. The order of the fields is CDR3 protein, CDR3 DNA, J gene, V gene, clone size, D gene. The D gene is left open where the match is weak. A row's size may be missing; if present it is once, few, many or a size class.

CASSERQGKNIQYF,TGTGCCAGCAGTGAAAGGCAGGGCAAAAACATTCAGTACTTC,TRBJ2-4,TRBV2,-,-
CASSPPVRKETQYF,TGTGCCAGCTCACCACCTGTCAGAAAAGAGACCCAGTACTTC,TRBJ2-5,TRBV18,-,-
CASSPGWTGKAEQYF,TGTGCCAGCTCACCGGGGTGGACAGGGAAGGCCGAGCAGTACTTC,TRBJ2-7,TRBV18,-,TRBD1
CASSLVGGGGTEAFF,TGTGCCAGCAGCTTAGTGGGGGGCGGTGGCACTGAAGCTTTCTTT,TRBJ1-1,TRBV11-2,-,-
CASSRGAQETQYF,TGTGCCAGCAGCAGGGGCGCGCAAGAGACCCAGTACTTC,TRBJ2-5,TRBV6-1,-,-
CASSPWDSPYYGYTF,TGTGCCAGCAGCCCTTGGGACAGTCCGTACTATGGCTACACCTTC,TRBJ1-2,TRBV14,-,TRBD1
CASSEHAGGLEQYF,TGTGCCAGCAGTGAACACGCAGGAGGGCTCGAGCAGTACTTC,TRBJ2-7,TRBV6-5,-,-
CASSLAGTANSYEQYF,TGTGCCAGCAGCTTAGCCGGGACAGCAAACTCCTACGAGCAGTACTTC,TRBJ2-7,TRBV7-6,-,TRBD1
CASRRTGTMDGELFF,TGTGCCAGCAGACGGACCGGGACTATGGACGGGGAGCTGTTTTTT,TRBJ2-2,TRBV9,-,TRBD2
CASFVKAFF,TGTGCCAGCTTTGTGAAAGCTTTCTTT,TRBJ1-1,TRBV21-1,-,-
CASSLGRNEQYF,TGTGCCAGCAGCTTAGGGCGGAACGAGCAGTACTTC,TRBJ2-7,TRBV11-2,once,-
CASSLEEGRGYTF,TGTGCCAGCAGCTTAGAGGAGGGTCGAGGCTACACCTTC,TRBJ1-2,TRBV7-9,-,-
CASILQQGAGRPQHF,TGTGCCAGCATCCTTCAACAGGGGGCGGGAAGGCCCCAGCATTTT,TRBJ1-5,TRBV28,-,TRBD1
CASSALAGSSYNEQFF,TGTGCCAGCAGCGCCCTAGCGGGTAGCTCCTACAATGAGCAGTTCTTC,TRBJ2-1,TRBV9,-,TRBD2
CSARDLTEAFF,TGCAGTGCTAGAGACCTCACTGAAGCTTTCTTT,TRBJ1-1,TRBV20-1,-,-
CASSRGRTSGYNEQFF,TGTGCCAGCAGCCGCGGTCGGACTAGCGGATACAATGAGCAGTTCTTC,TRBJ2-1,TRBV5-6,-,TRBD2
CASSRLLNTGELFF,TGCGCCAGCAGCAGACTGTTGAACACCGGGGAGCTGTTTTTT,TRBJ2-2,TRBV5-1,-,-
CASSRDRGQPQHF,TGTGCCAGCAGCCGGGACAGGGGTCAGCCCCAGCATTTT,TRBJ1-5,TRBV5-6,-,TRBD1
CASSFISSYEQYF,TGCGCCAGCAGCTTTATAAGCTCCTACGAGCAGTACTTC,TRBJ2-7,TRBV5-1,-,-
CASSSSPTLDHNEQFF,TGTGCCAGCAGCTCCTCCCCAACCCTAGACCACAATGAGCAGTTCTTC,TRBJ2-1,TRBV6-4,-,-
CASSSSNEQFF,TGTGCCAGTTCCTCGAGTAACGAGCAGTTCTTC,TRBJ2-1,TRBV2,-,-
CASSQDHRGNEQFF,TGCGCCAGCAGCCAAGACCACAGGGGCAATGAGCAGTTCTTC,TRBJ2-1,TRBV4-3,once,TRBD1
CAWRSPSTGGAYGYTF,TGTGCCTGGAGGTCCCCTTCGACAGGGGGCGCCTATGGCTACACCTTC,TRBJ1-2,TRBV30,-,TRBD1
CASSLGVAGFQETQYF,TGCGCCAGCAGCTTAGGAGTTGCGGGGTTCCAAGAGACCCAGTACTTC,TRBJ2-5,TRBV5-1,-,-
CASSVAPGEKLFF,TGTGCCAGCAGCGTAGCCCCGGGAGAAAAACTGTTTTTT,TRBJ1-4,TRBV9,-,-
CASRETSRNTDTQYF,TGCGCCAGCAGGGAGACTAGCAGAAACACAGATACGCAGTATTTT,TRBJ2-3,TRBV5-1,-,TRBD2
CASSSDPTETQYF,TGTGCCAGCAGCTCGGACCCGACGGAGACCCAGTACTTC,TRBJ2-5,TRBV5-4,-,-
CASSSMTSSYNEQFF,TGTGCCAGCAGTTCTATGACTAGCAGTTACAATGAGCAGTTCTTC,TRBJ2-1,TRBV2,-,TRBD2
CASSPLATSGSHEQYF,TGTGCCAGCTCACCACTCGCGACTAGCGGGAGCCACGAGCAGTACTTC,TRBJ2-7,TRBV18,-,TRBD2
CASSQIRGLGTEAFF,TGTGCCAGCAGCCAAATCAGGGGGCTTGGCACTGAAGCTTTCTTT,TRBJ1-1,TRBV28,-,TRBD1
CASSPSSGGTTETQYF,TGTGCCAGCAGTCCATCTAGCGGGGGGACCACAGAGACCCAGTACTTC,TRBJ2-5,TRBV28,-,TRBD2
CASRPITGELFF,TGTGCCAGCAGGCCCATTACCGGGGAGCTGTTTTTT,TRBJ2-2,TRBV2,-,-
CASSDEPASETQYF,TGTGCCAGCAGTGACGAACCAGCCTCAGAGACCCAGTACTTC,TRBJ2-5,TRBV2,once,-
CASGLGQAGYEQYF,TGTGCTAGTGGTTTGGGACAGGCAGGCTACGAGCAGTACTTC,TRBJ2-7,TRBV12-5,-,-
CAWSVRLTLDRGHEQYF,TGTGCCTGGAGTGTTCGTTTAACCTTGGACAGGGGCCACGAGCAGTACTTC,TRBJ2-7,TRBV30,-,TRBD1
CASSLLQEDYGYTF,TGTGCCAGTAGTCTATTACAGGAAGACTATGGCTACACCTTC,TRBJ1-2,TRBV19,-,-
CASSLVGLAGGSPYEQYF,TGTGCCAGCAGCTTAGTGGGACTAGCGGGAGGTTCTCCATACGAGCAGTACTTC,TRBJ2-7,TRBV7-2,-,TRBD2
CASSPRTGQETQYF,TGTGCCAGCAGCCCTCGGACAGGGCAAGAGACCCAGTACTTC,TRBJ2-5,TRBV9,-,TRBD1
CASSQEGTVNEKLFF,TGCGCCAGCAGCCAAGAGGGGACAGTAAATGAAAAACTGTTTTTT,TRBJ1-4,TRBV4-1,-,TRBD1
CASSFRGQGGTGELFF,TGTGCCAGCAGCTTTCGGGGCCAGGGGGGCACCGGGGAGCTGTTTTTT,TRBJ2-2,TRBV11-3,once,-
CASTRQGAYGYTF,TGTGCCAGCACTAGACAGGGGGCCTATGGCTACACCTTC,TRBJ1-2,TRBV6-5,-,TRBD1
CASRTSGTVNTEAFF,TGTGCCAGCAGGACTTCCGGTACGGTGAACACTGAAGCTTTCTTT,TRBJ1-1,TRBV27,-,-
CASSSSGTAGNTIYF,TGTGCCAGCAGCTCTTCCGGGACCGCCGGGAACACCATATATTTT,TRBJ1-3,TRBV7-9,-,-
CASSVAPSGSSDTQYF,TGTGCCAGCAGCGTAGCTCCTAGCGGGAGCTCGGATACGCAGTATTTT,TRBJ2-3,TRBV9,-,TRBD2